Listed below are T cell receptor beta chains from one sample, sequenced in a study of cytomegalovirus exposure and HLA in healthy donors. Profiled with immunoSEQ multiplex PCR; TCRdb holds only in-frame clones, not every one. The sample carries 140,000 or so clones, around 9.6% recorded once. Material for sequencing was PBMCs. The receptor set was obtained from a male donor in good health and CMV-seronegative. CDR3s include the opening cysteine and the closing phenylalanine or tryptophan. D genes are given only for firm matches.

>.|TRBJ1-2|TRBV4-3
CASSQEFRNYGYTF
>.|TRBJ1-1|TRBV19
CASSPAGTYTEAFF
>TRBD1|TRBJ2-5|TRBV10-3
CAISGDRAEETQYF
>.|TRBJ1-5|TRBV28
CASSSNRGASNQPQHF
>.|TRBJ2-1|TRBV7-2
CASSPRGPWQFF
>TRBD1|TRBJ2-3|TRBV13
CASSPRTGNTDTQYF
>.|TRBJ1-2|TRBV6-6
CASSRGGSSYGYTF
>TRBD1|TRBJ1-2|TRBV9
CASNLQGAHGGYTF
>TRBD1|TRBJ1-1|TRBV15
CATSRDIQGGEAFF
>TRBD1|TRBJ1-2|TRBV28
CASRISPRQGAFGYTF
>.|TRBJ2-1|TRBV2
CASTMEAYNEQFF
>TRBD1|TRBJ2-3|TRBV6-6
CASRGTGRADTQYF
>.|TRBJ2-1|TRBV5-1
CASSSFTGFNEQFF
>.|TRBJ2-1|TRBV19
CASSSTGISYNEQFF
>TRBD1|TRBJ1-2|TRBV28
CASSTIRQGNGYTF
>TRBD2|TRBJ2-5|TRBV28
CASRVLAGGGETQYF
>TRBD2|TRBJ2-7|TRBV4-2
CASSQPGTSGSSYEQYF
>TRBD2|TRBJ2-2|TRBV7-2
CASSLVSSGRTGELFF
>TRBD1|TRBJ1-2|TRBV5-1
CASSWGTGGYTF
>.|TRBJ2-7|TRBV7-4
CASSLVVTGGYEQYF
>.|TRBJ1-1|TRBV19
CASTAGNTEAFF
>.|TRBJ2-5|TRBV18
CASLGGLQETQYF
>.|TRBJ1-2|TRBV7-2
CASSLARAGGGYTF
>.|TRBJ1-1|TRBV27
CASSLMGQLNTEAFF
>.|TRBJ1-1|TRBV6-5
CASSYSKAGFGPFF
>.|TRBJ1-5|TRBV2
CASRTGLSNQPQHF
>TRBD2|TRBJ2-1|TRBV13
CASSSRTSGHNEQFF
>TRBD2|TRBJ2-2|TRBV9
CASSVSGVNTGELFF
>TRBD1|TRBJ2-7|TRBV28
CASSPPVWRTGGSYEQYF
>.|TRBJ1-2|TRBV9
CASSSGEGYTF
>.|TRBJ2-5|TRBV20-1
CSARGETQYF
>TRBD2|TRBJ2-3|TRBV7-9
CASSLSRGGTDTQYF
>.|TRBJ1-5|TRBV11-2
CASSSDSHQPQHF
>.|TRBJ1-1|TRBV7-9
CASSPGRVGISTEAFF
>.|TRBJ1-2|TRBV7-9
CASSLDRGTSGYTF
>.|TRBJ1-1|TRBV7-9
CASSSTGGGTEAFF
>.|TRBJ2-3|TRBV5-1
CASSDTGTPATQYF
>TRBD2|TRBJ2-3|TRBV28
CASSPHGGARGTDTQYF
>.|TRBJ1-2|TRBV4-3
CASSQDRGNYGYTF
>.|TRBJ2-1|TRBV28
CASWGESNEQFF
>TRBD2|TRBJ2-7|TRBV5-1
CASSLGGSGSLANEQYF
>TRBD1|TRBJ2-5|TRBV19
CASSQGASWETQYF
>.|TRBJ1-1|TRBV7-2
CASSIPGRHEAFF
>TRBD2|TRBJ2-5|TRBV7-3
CASSVAGGGETQYF